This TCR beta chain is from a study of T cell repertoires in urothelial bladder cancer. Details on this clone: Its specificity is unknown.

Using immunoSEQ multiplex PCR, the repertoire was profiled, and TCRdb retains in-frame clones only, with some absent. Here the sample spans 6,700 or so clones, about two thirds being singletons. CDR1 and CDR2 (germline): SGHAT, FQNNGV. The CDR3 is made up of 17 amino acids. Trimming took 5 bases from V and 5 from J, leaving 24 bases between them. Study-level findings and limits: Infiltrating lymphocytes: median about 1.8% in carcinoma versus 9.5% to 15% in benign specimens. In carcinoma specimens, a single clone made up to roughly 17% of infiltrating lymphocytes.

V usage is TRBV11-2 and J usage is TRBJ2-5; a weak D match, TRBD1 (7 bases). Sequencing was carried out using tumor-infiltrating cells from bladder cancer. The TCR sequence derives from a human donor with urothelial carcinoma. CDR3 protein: CASSRGEARGRLETQYF. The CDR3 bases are TGTGCCAGCAGCAGAGGGGAGGCGAGGGGGCGCTTGGAGACCCAGTACTTC.